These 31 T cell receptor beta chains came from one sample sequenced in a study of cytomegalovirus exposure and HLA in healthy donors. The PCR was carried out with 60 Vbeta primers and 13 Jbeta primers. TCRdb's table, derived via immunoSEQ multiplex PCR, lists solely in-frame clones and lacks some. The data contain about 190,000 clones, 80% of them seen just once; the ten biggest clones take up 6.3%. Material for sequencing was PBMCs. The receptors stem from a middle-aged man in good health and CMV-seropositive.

The CDR3 reads CASSGRQGMTEAFF. CDR3 bases: TGTGCCAGCAGCGGCCGACAGGGAATGACTGAAGCTTTCTTT. This chain uses TRBV5-6 with TRBJ1-1; TRBD1 agrees at 7 bases. Germline CDR1 and CDR2: SGHDT and YYEEEE. V dropped 4 bases and J dropped 5; count of bases not matched to a gene: 8. There are 14 residues in the CDR3.

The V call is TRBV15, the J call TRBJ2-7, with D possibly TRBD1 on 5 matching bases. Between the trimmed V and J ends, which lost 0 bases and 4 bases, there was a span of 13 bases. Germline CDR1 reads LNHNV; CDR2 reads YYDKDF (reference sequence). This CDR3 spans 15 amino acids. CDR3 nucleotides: TGTGCCACCAGCAGAGAAGGTAGGGGCGATTACGAGCAGTACTTC. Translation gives CATSREGRGDYEQYF.

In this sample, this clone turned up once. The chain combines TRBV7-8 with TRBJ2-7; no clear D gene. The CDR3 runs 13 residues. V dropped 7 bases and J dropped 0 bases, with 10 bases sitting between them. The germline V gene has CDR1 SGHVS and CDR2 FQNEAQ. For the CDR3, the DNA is TGTGCCAGCACCCAGAGGAGCTCCTACGAGCAGTACTTC. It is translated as CASTQRSSYEQYF.

As DNA, the CDR3 is TGTGCCAGTAGTAAACAGGGGAGGTCAACTAATGAAAAACTGTTTTTT. It codes for CASSKQGRSTNEKLFF. The chain is built from TRBV19 and TRBJ1-4, with 7 bases that match TRBD1. Trimming removed 4 bases from V and 0 bases from J; junction bases left unmatched: 5. This CDR3 has 16 residues. Germline V gene data show CDR1 as LNHDA and CDR2 as SQIVND (reference sequence).

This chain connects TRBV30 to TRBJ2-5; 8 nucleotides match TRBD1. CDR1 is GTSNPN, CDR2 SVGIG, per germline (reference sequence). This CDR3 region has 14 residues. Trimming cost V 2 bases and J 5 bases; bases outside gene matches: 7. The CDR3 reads CAWSSGGWSETQYF. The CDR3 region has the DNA TGTGCCTGGAGTTCAGGGGGCTGGAGTGAGACCCAGTACTTC. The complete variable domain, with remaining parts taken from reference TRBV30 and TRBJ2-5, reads SQTIHQWPATLVQPVGSPLSLECTVEGTSNPNLYWYRQAAGRGLQLLFYSVGIGQISSEVPQNLSASRPQDRQFILSSKKLLLSDSGFYLCAWSSGGWSETQYFGPGTRLLVL.

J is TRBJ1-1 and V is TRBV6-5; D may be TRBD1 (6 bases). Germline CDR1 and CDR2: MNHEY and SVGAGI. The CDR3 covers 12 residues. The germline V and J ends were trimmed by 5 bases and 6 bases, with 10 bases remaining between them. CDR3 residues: CASSDGGPEAFF. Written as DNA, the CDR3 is TGTGCCAGCAGTGACGGGGGGCCTGAAGCTTTCTTT.

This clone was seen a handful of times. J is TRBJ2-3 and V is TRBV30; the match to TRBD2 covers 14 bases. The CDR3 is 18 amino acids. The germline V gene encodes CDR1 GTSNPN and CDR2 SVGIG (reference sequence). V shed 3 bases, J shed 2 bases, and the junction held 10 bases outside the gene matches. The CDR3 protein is CAWRGLAGGDFITDTQYF. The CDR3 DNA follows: TGTGCCTGGAGAGGACTAGCGGGGGGAGATTTTATCACAGATACGCAGTATTTT.

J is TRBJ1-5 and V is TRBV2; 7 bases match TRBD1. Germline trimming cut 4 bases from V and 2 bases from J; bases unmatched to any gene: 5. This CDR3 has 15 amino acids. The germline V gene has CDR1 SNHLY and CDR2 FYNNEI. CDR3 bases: TGTGCCAGCAGTGGTGACAGGGCGGGCAATCAGCCCCAGCATTTT. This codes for CASSGDRAGNQPQHF.

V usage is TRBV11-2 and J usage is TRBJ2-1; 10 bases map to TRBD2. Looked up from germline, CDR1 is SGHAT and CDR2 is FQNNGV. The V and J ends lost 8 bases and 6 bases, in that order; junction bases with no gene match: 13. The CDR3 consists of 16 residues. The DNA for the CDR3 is TGTGCCAGCTTGGGTCTCAAGCGGGGGGGCCCCAATGAGCAGTTCTTC. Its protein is CASLGLKRGGPNEQFF.

CDR3 coding DNA: TGTGCCAGCAGTCCTACAGGGAGAACTGAAGCTTTCTTT. As protein: CASSPTGRTEAFF. The chain recombines TRBV11-2 with TRBJ1-1, with D possibly TRBD1 on 6 matching bases. Per germline, CDR1 SGHAT and CDR2 FQNNGV. The CDR3 sequence is 13 residues long. The V gene lost 6 bases and the J gene lost 5 bases, with 13 bases spanning the gap.

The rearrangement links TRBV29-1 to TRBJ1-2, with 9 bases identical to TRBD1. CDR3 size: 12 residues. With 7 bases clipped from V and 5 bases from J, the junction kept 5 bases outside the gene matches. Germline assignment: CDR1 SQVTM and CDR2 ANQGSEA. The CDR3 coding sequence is TGCAGCGATGGGACAGGGCTTTATGGCTACACCTTC. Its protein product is CSDGTGLYGYTF.

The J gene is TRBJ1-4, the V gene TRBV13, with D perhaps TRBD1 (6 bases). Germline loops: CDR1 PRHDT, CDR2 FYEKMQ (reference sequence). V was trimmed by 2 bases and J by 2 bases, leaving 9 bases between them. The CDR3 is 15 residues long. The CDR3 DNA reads TGTGCCAGCAGCTTACCGACAGGCACTAATGAAAAACTGTTTTTT. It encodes CASSLPTGTNEKLFF.

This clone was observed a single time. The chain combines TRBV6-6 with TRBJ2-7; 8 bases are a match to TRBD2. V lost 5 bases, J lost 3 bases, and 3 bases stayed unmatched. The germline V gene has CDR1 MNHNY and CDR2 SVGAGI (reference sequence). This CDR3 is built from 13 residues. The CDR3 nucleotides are TGTGCCAGCAGTATTGCGGGAGGCTACGAGCAGTACTTC. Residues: CASSIAGGYEQYF.

CDR3: CASAGRAGSYNSPLHF. The CDR3 nucleotides read TGTGCTAGTGCCGGGAGGGCCGGCTCCTATAATTCACCCCTCCACTTT. This rearrangement joins TRBV12-5 to TRBJ1-6; D unresolved. Trimming removed 7 bases from V and 0 bases from J, with 13 bases in between. Germline CDR1 LGHNT, CDR2 FRNRAP. The CDR3 sequence is 16 residues long.

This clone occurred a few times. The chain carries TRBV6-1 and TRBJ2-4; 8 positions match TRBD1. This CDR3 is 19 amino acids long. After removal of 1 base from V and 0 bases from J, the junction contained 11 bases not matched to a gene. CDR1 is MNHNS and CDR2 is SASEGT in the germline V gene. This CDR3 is CASSEDGTGGELAKNIQYF. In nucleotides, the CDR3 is TGTGCCAGCAGTGAAGATGGGACAGGAGGTGAATTAGCCAAAAACATTCAGTACTTC.

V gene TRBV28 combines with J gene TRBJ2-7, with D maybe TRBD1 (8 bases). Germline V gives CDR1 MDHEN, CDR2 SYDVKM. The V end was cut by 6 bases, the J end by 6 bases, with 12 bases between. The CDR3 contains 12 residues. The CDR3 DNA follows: TGTGCCAGCAGACAGGGGGAGGGCGAGCAGTACTTC. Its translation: CASRQGEGEQYF.

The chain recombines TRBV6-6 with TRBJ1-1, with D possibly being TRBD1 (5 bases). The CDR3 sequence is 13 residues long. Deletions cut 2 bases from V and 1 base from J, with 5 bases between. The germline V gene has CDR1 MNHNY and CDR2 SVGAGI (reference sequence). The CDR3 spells CASSYRGNTEAFF. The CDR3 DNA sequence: TGTGCCAGCAGTTACAGGGGGAACACTGAAGCTTTCTTT.

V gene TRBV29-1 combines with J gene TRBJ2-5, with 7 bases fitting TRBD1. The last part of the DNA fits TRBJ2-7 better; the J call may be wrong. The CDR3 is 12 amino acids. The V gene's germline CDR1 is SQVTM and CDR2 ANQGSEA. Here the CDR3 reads CSVGDRPYEQYF. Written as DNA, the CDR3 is TGCAGCGTGGGGGACAGACCCTACGAGCAGTACTTC.

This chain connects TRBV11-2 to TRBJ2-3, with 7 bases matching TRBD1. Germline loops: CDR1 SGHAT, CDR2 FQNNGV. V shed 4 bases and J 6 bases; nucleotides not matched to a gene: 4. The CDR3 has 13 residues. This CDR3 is CASSSNRGDTQYF. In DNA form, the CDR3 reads TGTGCCAGCAGCTCAAACAGGGGCGATACGCAGTATTTT.

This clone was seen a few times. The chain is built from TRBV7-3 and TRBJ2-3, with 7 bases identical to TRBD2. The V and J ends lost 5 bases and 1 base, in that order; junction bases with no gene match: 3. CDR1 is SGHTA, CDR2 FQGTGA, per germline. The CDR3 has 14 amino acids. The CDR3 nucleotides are TGTGCCAGCAGCCCTACTAGCGGCACAGATACGCAGTATTTT. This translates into CASSPTSGTDTQYF.

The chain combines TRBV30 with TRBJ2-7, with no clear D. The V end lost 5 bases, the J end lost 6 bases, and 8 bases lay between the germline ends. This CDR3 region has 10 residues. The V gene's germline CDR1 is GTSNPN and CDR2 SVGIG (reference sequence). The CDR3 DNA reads TGTGCCTGGGAACATGGCGAGCAGTACTTC. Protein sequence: CAWEHGEQYF.

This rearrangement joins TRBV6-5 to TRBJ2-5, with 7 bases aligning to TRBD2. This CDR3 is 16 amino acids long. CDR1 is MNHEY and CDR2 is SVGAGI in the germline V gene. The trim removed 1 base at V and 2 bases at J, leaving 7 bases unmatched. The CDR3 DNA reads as TGTGCCAGCAGTTACTTGGGGGGGACTCCTCAAGAGACCCAGTACTTC. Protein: CASSYLGGTPQETQYF.

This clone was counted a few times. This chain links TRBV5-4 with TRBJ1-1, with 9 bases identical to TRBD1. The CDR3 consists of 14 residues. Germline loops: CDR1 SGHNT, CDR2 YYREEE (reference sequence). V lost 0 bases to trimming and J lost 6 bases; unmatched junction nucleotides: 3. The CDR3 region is CASSLGGQGAEAFF. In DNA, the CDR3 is TGTGCCAGCAGCTTGGGGGGACAGGGCGCTGAAGCTTTCTTT. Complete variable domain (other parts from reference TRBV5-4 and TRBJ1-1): ETGVTQSPTHLIKTRGQQVTLRCSSQSGHNTVSWYQQALGQGPQFIFQYYREEENGRGNFPPRFSGLQFPNYSSELNVNALELDDSALYLCASSLGGQGAEAFFGQGTRLTVV.

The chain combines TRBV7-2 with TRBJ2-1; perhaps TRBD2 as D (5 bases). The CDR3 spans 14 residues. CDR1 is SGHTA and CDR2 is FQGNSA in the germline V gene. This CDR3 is CATRADYAYNEQFF. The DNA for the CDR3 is TGTGCTACAAGGGCCGACTACGCCTACAATGAGCAGTTCTTC.

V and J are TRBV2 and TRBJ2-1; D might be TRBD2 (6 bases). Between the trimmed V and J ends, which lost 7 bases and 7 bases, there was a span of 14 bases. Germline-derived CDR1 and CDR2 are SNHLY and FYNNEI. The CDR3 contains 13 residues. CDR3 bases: TGTGCCAGCACCGGGGACTTGCGAAATGAGCAGTTCTTC. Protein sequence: CASTGDLRNEQFF. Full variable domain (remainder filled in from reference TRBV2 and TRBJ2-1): EPEVTQTPSHQVTQMGQEVILRCVPISNHLYFYWYRQILGQKVEFLVSFYNNEISEKSEIFDDQFSVERPDGSNFTLKIRSTKLEDSAMYFCASTGDLRNEQFFGPGTRLTVL.

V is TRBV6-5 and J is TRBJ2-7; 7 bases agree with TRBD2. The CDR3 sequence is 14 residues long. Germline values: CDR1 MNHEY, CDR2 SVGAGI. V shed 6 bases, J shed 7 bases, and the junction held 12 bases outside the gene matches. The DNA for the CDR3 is TGTGCCAGCAGCCATACCAGAGCGGGGATTGAGCAGTACTTC. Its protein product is CASSHTRAGIEQYF.

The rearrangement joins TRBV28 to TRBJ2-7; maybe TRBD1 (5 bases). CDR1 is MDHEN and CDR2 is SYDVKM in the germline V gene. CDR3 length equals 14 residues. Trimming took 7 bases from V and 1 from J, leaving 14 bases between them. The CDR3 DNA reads TGTGCCAGCATGGTGCAGGGCCTGTCCTACGAGCAGTACTTC. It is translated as CASMVQGLSYEQYF.

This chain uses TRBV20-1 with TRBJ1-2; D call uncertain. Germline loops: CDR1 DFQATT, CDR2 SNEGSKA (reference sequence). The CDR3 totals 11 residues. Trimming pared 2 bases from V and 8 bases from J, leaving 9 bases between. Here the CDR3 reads CSARIDRGYTF. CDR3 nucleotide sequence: TGCAGTGCTAGAATAGATCGCGGCTACACCTTC.

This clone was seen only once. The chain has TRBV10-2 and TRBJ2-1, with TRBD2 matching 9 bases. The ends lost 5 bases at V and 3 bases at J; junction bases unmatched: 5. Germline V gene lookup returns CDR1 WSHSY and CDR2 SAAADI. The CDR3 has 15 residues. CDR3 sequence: CASSRLAEIYNEQFF. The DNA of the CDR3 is TGCGCCAGCAGTCGACTAGCGGAAATCTACAATGAGCAGTTCTTC.

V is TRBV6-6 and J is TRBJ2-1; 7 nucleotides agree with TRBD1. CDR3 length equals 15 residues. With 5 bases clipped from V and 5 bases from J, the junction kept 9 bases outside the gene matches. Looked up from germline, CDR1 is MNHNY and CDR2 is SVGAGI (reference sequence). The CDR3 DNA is TGTGCCAGCAGTCCTTCTAGGGGGCCTAACAATGAGCAGTTCTTC. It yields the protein CASSPSRGPNNEQFF.

The DNA of the CDR3 is TGTGCCAGCAGCTTGGGCGGGACTAGCGGGGGAGGCACAGATACGCAGTATTTT. It specifies CASSLGGTSGGGTDTQYF. The rearrangement joins TRBV5-4 to TRBJ2-3; 14 bases fit TRBD2. The CDR3 covers 18 residues. With 0 bases clipped from V and 1 base from J, the junction kept 4 bases outside the gene matches. The V gene's germline CDR1 is SGHNT and CDR2 YYREEE (reference sequence).